This TCR beta chain was found in a study of T cell clones after liver transplantation. Study-level background: Patients counted as tolerant after at least one year off all immunosuppression, enzymes not exceeding twice normal. The study, taken as a whole, reports: In most of the 8 subjects, circulating graft-donor-reactive CD4 TCRbeta sequences fell significantly after transplant.

The method was immunoSEQ multiplex PCR; TCRdb's version includes in-frame clones alone and lacks a portion of them. The sample yields fewer than 45,000 clones, more than 70% seen once. V shed 6 bases and J shed 4 bases, with 7 bases lying between them. Germline CDR1 WNHNN, CDR2 SYGVQD (reference sequence). The CDR3 is made up of 12 amino acids. Comments on this clone: Its antigen is still unknown.

This receptor was obtained from a human patient who received a liver transplant. Some T cells may possibly be graft donor cells. The V call is TRBV10-1, the J call TRBJ1-5, with no clear D. Source: CD4+ T cells from blood, taken 24 months after liver transplant. CDR3 sequence: CASRILNQPQHF. In DNA form, the CDR3 reads TGCGCCAGCAGAATTCTAAATCAGCCCCAGCATTTT.